The 8 T cell receptor beta chains below were found in one sample sequenced in a study of cytomegalovirus exposure and HLA in healthy donors. The PCR had 60 Vbeta and 13 Jbeta primers. Measured with immunoSEQ multiplex PCR; TCRdb has only the in-frame clones, and not every one. Counted here are roughly 120,000 clones, around 10% occurring once; the ten biggest clones make up less than 4%. The sample consisted of PBMCs. These receptors were obtained from a man aged 30 to 39 in good health and CMV-seronegative.

This clone has a handful of counts. J is TRBJ1-1 and V is TRBV7-9; 7 positions agree with TRBD1. The CDR3 runs to 15 residues. V shed 1 base and J 0 bases; nucleotides not matched to a gene: 2. Germline-derived CDR1 and CDR2 are SEHNR and FQNEAQ (reference sequence). CDR3 nucleotides: TGTGCCAGCAGCTTAGACAGGGGACTGAACACTGAAGCTTTCTTT. Its translation is CASSLDRGLNTEAFF.

This clone appeared a few times. The chain is built from TRBV29-1 and TRBJ2-1; 9 bases map to TRBD1. Germline V gene lookup returns CDR1 SQVTM and CDR2 ANQGSEA. Trimming at V came to 5 bases and at J to 3 bases, leaving 14 bases not matched to a gene. The CDR3 sequence is 17 residues long. CDR3 protein: CSVPVLPGQGLYNEQFF. The CDR3 region has the DNA TGCAGCGTTCCAGTGTTGCCGGGACAGGGCCTCTACAATGAGCAGTTCTTC.

This clone was counted between two and nine times. The gene calls are TRBV4-1 and TRBJ2-5; 9 nucleotides align to TRBD2. Germline V CDR1 and CDR2: MGHRA, YSYEKL. The V and J ends lost 5 bases and 4 bases, in that order; junction bases with no gene match: 8. The CDR3 is made up of 15 amino acids. CDR3 region: CASSKGAGGGETQYF. The DNA of the CDR3 is TGCGCCAGCAGCAAGGGGGCGGGAGGGGGAGAGACCCAGTACTTC.

The chain links TRBV29-1 to TRBJ1-2; D is uncertain. CDR1 is SQVTM and CDR2 is ANQGSEA in the germline V gene. The CDR3 contains 10 residues. Trimming left V 5 bases short and J 6 bases short, with 7 bases between. Written as DNA, the CDR3 is TGCAGCGTTTCCGGGGATGGCTACACCTTC. It is translated as CSVSGDGYTF.

The J gene is TRBJ2-7, the V gene TRBV6-6; the match to TRBD1 covers 10 bases. This CDR3 region has 15 residues. Germline V gene sequence: CDR1 MNHNY, CDR2 SVGAGI (reference sequence). With V trimmed by 2 bases and J by 7 bases, 8 bases remained unmatched. The CDR3 DNA is TGTGCCAGCAGTTACCGGACAGGGGGAGAGGGAGAGCAGTACTTC. Residues: CASSYRTGGEGEQYF.

The J gene is TRBJ2-7, the V gene TRBV7-9; TRBD1 matches at 12 bases. Germline V gene sequence: CDR1 SEHNR, CDR2 FQNEAQ (reference sequence). The CDR3 consists of 15 residues. V was pared by 5 bases and J by 4 bases, with 6 bases of the junction left unmatched. The CDR3 protein is CASSPGQGALYEQYF. DNA for the CDR3: TGTGCCAGCAGCCCGGGACAGGGGGCACTTTACGAGCAGTACTTC. The full variable domain, completed using reference TRBV7-9 and TRBJ2-7, is DTGVSQNPRHKITKRGQNVTFRCDPISEHNRLYWYRQTLGQGPEFLTYFQNEAQLEKSRLLSDRFSAERPKGSFSTLEIQRTEQGDSAMYLCASSPGQGALYEQYFGPGTRLTVT.

This chain connects TRBV30 to TRBJ2-2; D may be TRBD1 (5 bases). V lost 4 bases and J 0 bases, leaving 18 bases between the germline ends. CDR3 size: 17 residues. Germline V gene lookup returns CDR1 GTSNPN and CDR2 SVGIG (reference sequence). The CDR3 loop is CAWITGYTTANTGELFF. CDR3 nucleotide sequence: TGTGCCTGGATAACTGGCTACACGACAGCGAACACCGGGGAGCTGTTTTTT. The full variable domain, rest sourced from reference TRBV30 and TRBJ2-2, is SQTIHQWPATLVQPVGSPLSLECTVEGTSNPNLYWYRQAAGRGLQLLFYSVGIGQISSEVPQNLSASRPQDRQFILSSKKLLLSDSGFYLCAWITGYTTANTGELFFGEGSRLTVL.

This clone was detected only a few times. CDR3 region: CAISERDRANQPQHF. CDR3 DNA sequence: TGTGCCATCAGTGAGAGGGACAGGGCCAATCAGCCCCAGCATTTT. The chain is built from TRBV10-3 and TRBJ1-5; 9 bases agree with TRBD1. V lost 2 bases and J lost 3; bases outside the gene matches: 2. CDR1 ENHRY and CDR2 SYGVKD come from the germline V gene. The CDR3 contains 15 residues.